Sequencing of this T cell receptor beta chain was carried out in a study of control samples from healthy donors and cancer patients. TCRdb keeps only in-frame clones here, not all; method: immunoSEQ multiplex PCR. The table records some 130,000 clones, roughly 89% of them present only once. The source of this sequence is a man over 45 with head and neck cancer. The sequenced sample consisted of PBMCs.

As DNA, the CDR3 is TGTGCCACTACAAACTCTGGAAACACCATATATTTT. This translates into CATTNSGNTIYF. The genes are TRBV10-3 and TRBJ1-3; D unclear. The CDR3 length is 12 residues. The germline V and J ends were trimmed by 10 bases and 0 bases, with 7 bases remaining between them. Germline CDR1 reads ENHRY; CDR2 reads SYGVKD.